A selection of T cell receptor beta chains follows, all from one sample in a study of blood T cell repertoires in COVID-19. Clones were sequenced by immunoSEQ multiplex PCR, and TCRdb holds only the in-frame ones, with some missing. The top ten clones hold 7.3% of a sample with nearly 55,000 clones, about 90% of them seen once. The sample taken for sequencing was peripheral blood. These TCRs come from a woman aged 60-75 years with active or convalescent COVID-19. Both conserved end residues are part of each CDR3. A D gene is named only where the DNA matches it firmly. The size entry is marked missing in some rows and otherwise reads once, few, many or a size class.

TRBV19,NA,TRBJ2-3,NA,CATKQTASTDTQYF,TGTGCCACCAAACAGACAGCTAGCACAGATACGCAGTATTTT
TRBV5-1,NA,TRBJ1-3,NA,CARSLGGGRDNPSGNTIYF,TGCGCCCGCAGCTTGGGGGGGGGCCGGGACAACCCCTCTGGAAACACCATATATTTT
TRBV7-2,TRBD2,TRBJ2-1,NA,CASSRPSGSNEQFF,TGTGCCAGCAGCCGCCCTAGCGGGAGCAATGAGCAGTTCTTC
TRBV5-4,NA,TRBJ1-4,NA,CASSLYSSNEKLFF,TGTGCCAGCAGCTTGTATAGCTCTAATGAAAAACTGTTTTTT
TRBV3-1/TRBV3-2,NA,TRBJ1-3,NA,CASSQAIVRNTIYF,TGTGCCAGCAGCCAAGCCATAGTTCGAAACACCATATATTTT
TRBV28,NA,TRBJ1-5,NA,CASSSAGEGGNQPQHF,TGTGCCAGCAGTTCGGCCGGGGAGGGCGGAAATCAGCCCCAGCATTTT
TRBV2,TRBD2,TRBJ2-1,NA,CASSDKTSGVKEFF,TGTGCCAGCAGTGATAAGACTAGCGGCGTCAAGGAGTTCTTC
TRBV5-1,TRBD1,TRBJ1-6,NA,CASSLFPGQDSPLHF,TGCGCCAGCAGCTTGTTTCCGGGACAGGATTCACCCCTCCACTTT
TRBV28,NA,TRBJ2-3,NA,CASSIIFPAGDTQYF,TGTGCCAGCAGTATCATCTTCCCCGCCGGGGATACGCAGTATTTT
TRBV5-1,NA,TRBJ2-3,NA,CASSFSTSTDTQYF,TGCGCCAGCAGCTTCTCAACTAGCACAGATACGCAGTATTTT
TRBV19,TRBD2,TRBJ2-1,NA,CASSIRTSGRNNEQFF,TGTGCCAGTAGTATCCGGACTAGCGGGAGGAACAATGAGCAGTTCTTC
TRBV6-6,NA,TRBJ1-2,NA,CASSPDRNYGYTF,TGTGCCAGCAGCCCCGACAGGAACTATGGCTACACCTTC
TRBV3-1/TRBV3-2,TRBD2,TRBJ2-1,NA,CASSQGGGSTEQFF,TGTGCCAGCAGCCAAGGCGGCGGGAGTACTGAGCAGTTCTTC
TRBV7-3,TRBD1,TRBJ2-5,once,CASSLNRRGQGTQYF,TGTGCCAGCAGCTTAAATAGGCGCGGACAGGGGACCCAGTACTTC
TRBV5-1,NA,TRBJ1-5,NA,CASSLEGGRNQPQHF,TGCGCCAGCAGCTTGGAAGGGGGTCGGAATCAGCCCCAGCATTTT
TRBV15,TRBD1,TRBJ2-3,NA,CATSDDRVATDTQYF,TGTGCCACCAGTGACGACAGGGTAGCCACAGATACGCAGTATTTT
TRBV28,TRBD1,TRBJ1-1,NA,CASSLTGAANTEAFF,TGTGCCAGCAGTTTAACAGGGGCCGCGAACACTGAAGCTTTCTTT
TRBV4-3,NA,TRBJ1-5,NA,CASSQSNSGQPQHF,TGCGCCAGCAGCCAAAGTAATTCCGGTCAGCCCCAGCATTTT
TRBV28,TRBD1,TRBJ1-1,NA,CASREPGTGAGETEAFF,TGTGCCAGCAGGGAACCCGGGACAGGGGCGGGGGAGACTGAAGCTTTCTTT
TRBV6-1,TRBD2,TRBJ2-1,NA,CASSEVRTRSNNEQFF,TGTGCCAGCAGTGAAGTTAGGACTAGAAGTAACAATGAGCAGTTCTTC
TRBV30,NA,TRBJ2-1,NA,CAWRNRDSYNEQFF,TGTGCCTGGAGAAACCGGGATTCCTACAATGAGCAGTTCTTC
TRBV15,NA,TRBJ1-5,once,CATSSPPSAGNQPQHF,TGTGCCACCAGTAGTCCTCCGTCGGCGGGCAATCAGCCCCAGCATTTT
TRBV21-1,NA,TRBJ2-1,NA,CASSKRRTSGSYYNEQFF,TGTGCCAGCAGCAAGAGGAGAACTAGCGGGAGCTACTACAATGAGCAGTTCTTC
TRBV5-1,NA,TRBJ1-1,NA,CASSSQGLENTEAFF,TGCGCCAGCAGCTCCCAGGGACTCGAAAACACTGAAGCTTTCTTT
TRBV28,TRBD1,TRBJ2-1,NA,CASSSTGVSSYNEQFF,TGTGCCAGCAGCTCGACAGGGGTCAGCTCCTACAATGAGCAGTTCTTC
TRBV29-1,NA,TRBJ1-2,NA,CSVVGVGYTF,TGCAGCGTTGTAGGGGTTGGCTACACCTTC
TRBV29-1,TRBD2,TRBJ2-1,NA,CSVGTTRSSYNEQFF,TGCAGCGTGGGGACTACCAGAAGCTCCTACAATGAGCAGTTCTTC
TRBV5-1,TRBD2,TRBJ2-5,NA,CASSLGLAGGPGETQYF,TGCGCCAGCAGCTTGGGTCTAGCGGGAGGGCCGGGTGAGACCCAGTACTTC
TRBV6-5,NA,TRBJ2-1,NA,CASSYQGPYYNEQFF,TGTGCCAGCAGTTACCAGGGGCCCTATTACAATGAGCAGTTCTTC
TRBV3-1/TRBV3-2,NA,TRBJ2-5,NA,CASSQDPRTQYF,TGTGCCAGCAGCCAAGATCCGAGGACCCAGTACTTC
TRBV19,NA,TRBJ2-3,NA,CASSIDDSSLRDTQYF,TGTGCCAGTAGTATAGATGACTCCAGCCTCAGAGATACGCAGTATTTT
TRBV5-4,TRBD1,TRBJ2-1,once,CASSSPGTGGGYNEQFF,TGTGCCAGCAGCTCACCCGGGACAGGGGGGGGATACAATGAGCAGTTCTTC
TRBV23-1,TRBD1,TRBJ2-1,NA,CASSQSPGTGKNNEQFF,TGCGCCAGCAGTCAATCCCCCGGGACAGGAAAGAACAATGAGCAGTTCTTC
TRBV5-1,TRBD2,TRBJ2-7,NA,CASSLGSGGIHEQYF,TGCGCCAGCAGCTTGGGATCGGGAGGGATCCACGAGCAGTACTTC
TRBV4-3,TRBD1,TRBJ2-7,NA,CASSQETGGMGYEQYF,TGCGCCAGCAGCCAAGAAACAGGGGGAATGGGCTACGAGCAGTACTTC
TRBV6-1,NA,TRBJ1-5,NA,CASSGITENSNQPQHF,TGTGCCAGCAGTGGGATAACAGAAAATAGCAATCAGCCCCAGCATTTT
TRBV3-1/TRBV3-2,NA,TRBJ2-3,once,CASSRQGFIGDTQYF,TGTGCCAGCAGCCGTCAGGGGTTTATAGGAGATACGCAGTATTTT
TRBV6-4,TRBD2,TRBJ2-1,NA,CASSDSPSGPYNEQFF,TGTGCCAGCAGTGACTCGCCTAGCGGGCCCTACAATGAGCAGTTCTTC
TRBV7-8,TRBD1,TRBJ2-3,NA,CASRLGQFTDTQYF,TGTGCCAGCAGACTGGGACAGTTCACAGATACGCAGTATTTT
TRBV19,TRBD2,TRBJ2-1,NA,CASSNSAGTSSYNEQFF,TGTGCCAGTAGTAACTCGGCAGGGACTAGCTCCTACAATGAGCAGTTCTTC
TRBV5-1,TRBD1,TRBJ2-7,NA,CASSPDRVYSNQYF,TGCGCCAGCAGCCCGGACAGGGTATATTCCAACCAGTACTTC
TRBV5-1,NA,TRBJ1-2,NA,CASSLLAGGKDYGYTF,TGCGCCAGCAGCTTGCTTGCGGGGGGCAAGGACTATGGCTACACCTTC
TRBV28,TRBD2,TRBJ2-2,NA,CASRRSGRRENGELFF,TGTGCCAGCAGACGAAGCGGGAGAAGGGAAAACGGGGAGCTGTTTTTT